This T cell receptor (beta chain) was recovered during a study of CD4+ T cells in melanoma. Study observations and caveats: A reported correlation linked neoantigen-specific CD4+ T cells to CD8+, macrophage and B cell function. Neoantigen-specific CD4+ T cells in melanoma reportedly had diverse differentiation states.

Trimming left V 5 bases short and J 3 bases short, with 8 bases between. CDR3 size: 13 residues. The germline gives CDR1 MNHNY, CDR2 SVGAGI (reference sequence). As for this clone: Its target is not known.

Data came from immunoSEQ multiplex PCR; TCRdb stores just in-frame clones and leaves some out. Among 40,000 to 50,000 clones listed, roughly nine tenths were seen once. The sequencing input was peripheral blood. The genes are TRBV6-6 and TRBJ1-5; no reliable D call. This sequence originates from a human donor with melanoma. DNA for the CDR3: TGTGCCAGCAGTCCGGACCTCAATCAGCCCCAGCATTTT. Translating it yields CASSPDLNQPQHF.